A selection of T cell receptor beta chains follows, all from one sample in a study of CD4 T cells in lung cancer. Using immunoSEQ multiplex PCR, the repertoire was profiled, and TCRdb retains in-frame clones only, with some absent. The sample records about 10,000 clones, about three fifths being singletons. Sequenced: normal lung tissue taken away from the tumor. Receptor source: a man aged 55 to 70 with non-small cell lung cancer. The CDR3 runs from the conserved cysteine through the conserved F or W. Each record gives: D gene, J gene, V gene, clone size, CDR3 protein, CDR3 DNA. A D gene is named only where the DNA matches it firmly. Some rows have no size entry. The others give once, few or many, or a class for an expanded clone.

>TRBD2|TRBJ2-5|TRBV5-1|-
CASSPGELAGAIETQYF
TGCGCCAGCAGCCCGGGCGAGCTAGCGGGAGCGATTGAGACCCAGTACTTC
>TRBD1|TRBJ2-5|TRBV5-1|-
CASSPRQGQGTMETQYF
TGCGCCAGCAGCCCCCGCCAAGGACAGGGCACGATGGAGACCCAGTACTTC
>TRBD2|TRBJ2-7|TRBV5-1|once
CASSSGTSGNIFQLYF
TGCGCCAGCAGCAGCGGGACTAGCGGGAATATTTTTCAGCTGTACTTC
>TRBD2|TRBJ2-5|TRBV4-2|-
CASSQGTSGSVLQETQYF
TGTGCCAGCAGCCAAGGGACTAGCGGGAGTGTGCTCCAAGAGACCCAGTACTTC
>-|TRBJ1-2|TRBV7-3|-
CASSAGEGYGYTF
TGTGCCAGCAGCGCCGGGGAGGGGTATGGCTACACCTTC
>TRBD1|TRBJ2-1|TRBV27|few
CASSFDRGPHSNEQFF
TGTGCCAGCAGTTTCGACAGGGGCCCCCACTCCAATGAGCAGTTCTTC
>-|TRBJ1-2|TRBV7-2|few
CASSLVQGSYGYTF
TGTGCCAGCAGCCTCGTACAGGGATCGTATGGCTACACCTTC
>TRBD2|TRBJ2-7|TRBV11-2|once
CASSPLTPGTNRPGYEQYF
TGTGCCAGCAGCCCTTTAACCCCCGGGACTAATCGCCCCGGCTACGAGCAGTACTTC
>TRBD1|TRBJ1-1|TRBV6-4|few
CASSYGLGGRGLPFF
TGTGCCAGCAGTTACGGGCTTGGGGGCAGGGGGCTGCCTTTCTTT
>-|TRBJ2-7|TRBV27|few
CASSYHEQGYEQYF
TGTGCCAGCAGTTATCACGAACAGGGTTACGAGCAGTACTTC
>-|TRBJ2-4|TRBV30|-
CAWGTYIQYF
TGTGCCTGGGGGACTTACATTCAGTACTTC
>-|TRBJ2-1|TRBV7-2|-
CASSLGSDNEQFF
TGTGCCAGCAGCTTAGGCTCAGACAATGAGCAGTTCTTC
>TRBD2|TRBJ2-5|TRBV2|-
CASLRSGTQETQYF
TGTGCCAGCCTTCGAAGCGGGACTCAAGAGACCCAGTACTTC
>TRBD2|TRBJ2-5|TRBV5-4|-
CASSFYSGAQETQYF
TGTGCCAGCAGCTTTTATAGCGGGGCCCAAGAGACCCAGTACTTC
>TRBD1|TRBJ1-5|TRBV27|-
CATSPRDRGRGPQHF
TGTGCCACCAGCCCCCGGGACAGGGGGCGCGGGCCCCAGCATTTT
>-|TRBJ1-3|TRBV5-4|-
CASRDSGSGNTIYF
TGTGCCAGCAGGGACTCGGGGTCTGGAAACACCATATATTTT
>-|TRBJ1-2|TRBV7-9|medium-sized
CASSPGEGLYGYTF
TGTGCCAGCAGCCCCGGTGAGGGTCTCTATGGCTACACCTTC
>TRBD2|TRBJ2-7|TRBV19|-
CASSIVGGRRSYEQYF
TGTGCCAGTAGTATCGTTGGCGGGAGGAGGTCCTACGAGCAGTACTTC
>-|TRBJ1-3|TRBV6-5|few
CASRSDSHGNTIYF
TGTGCCAGCAGGTCCGACAGCCACGGAAACACCATATATTTT
>-|TRBJ2-3|TRBV7-9|-
CASSFGGSDTQYF
TGTGCCAGCAGCTTCGGAGGTAGTGATACGCAGTATTTT
>TRBD2|TRBJ2-2|TRBV10-3|-
CASELEAGGTGELFF
TGTGCCAGCGAACTGGAAGCGGGAGGCACCGGGGAGCTGTTTTTT
>-|TRBJ2-7|TRBV7-3|-
CASSLTGNGDEQYF
TGTGCCAGCAGCTTAACGGGTAACGGGGACGAGCAGTACTTC